In terms of frequency, the clone carrying this T cell receptor (beta chain) is medium-sized (0.01 to 0.1%). What it binds is not known. The authors made the TRB cDNA libraries by 5' RACE using UMI labels. With the 5' RACE reads reprocessed, TCRdb shows one record per CDR3 protein and no DNA. The ten most abundant clones cover around 1.6% of a sample with under 7,000 distinct CDR3 sequences. This record comes from a study of CXCR3-negative and CXCR3-positive naive CD8 T cells. The V gene's germline CDR1 is SEHNR and CDR2 FQNEAQ (reference sequence). The CDR3 runs 16 residues. Study-wide findings and caveats: Memory CD8+ cells showed much lower diversity, while both naive subsets displayed comparably high diversity. Naive CXCR3-positive and CXCR3-negative cells shared TRBV-TRBJ usage; memory cells diverged.

The sample consisted of naive CXCR3- CD8+ T cells from blood. Subset denoted: CD45RO-CCR7+CD27+CD95- naive CD8+ T cells lacking CXCR3 (TNR3-). The clonotype was recovered from a human donor in good health. Some clones in this sample may be carry-over from other donors' samples. The rearrangement uses TRBV7-9 and TRBJ1-1; the TCRdb D gene call, TRBD1, has no DNA to confirm it. The CDR3 here is CASSPPRRGQDTEAFF. Complete variable domain (other parts from reference TRBV7-9 and TRBJ1-1): DTGVSQNPRHKITKRGQNVTFRCDPISEHNRLYWYRQTLGQGPEFLTYFQNEAQLEKSRLLSDRFSAERPKGSFSTLEIQRTEQGDSAMYLCASSPPRRGQDTEAFFGQGTRLTVV.